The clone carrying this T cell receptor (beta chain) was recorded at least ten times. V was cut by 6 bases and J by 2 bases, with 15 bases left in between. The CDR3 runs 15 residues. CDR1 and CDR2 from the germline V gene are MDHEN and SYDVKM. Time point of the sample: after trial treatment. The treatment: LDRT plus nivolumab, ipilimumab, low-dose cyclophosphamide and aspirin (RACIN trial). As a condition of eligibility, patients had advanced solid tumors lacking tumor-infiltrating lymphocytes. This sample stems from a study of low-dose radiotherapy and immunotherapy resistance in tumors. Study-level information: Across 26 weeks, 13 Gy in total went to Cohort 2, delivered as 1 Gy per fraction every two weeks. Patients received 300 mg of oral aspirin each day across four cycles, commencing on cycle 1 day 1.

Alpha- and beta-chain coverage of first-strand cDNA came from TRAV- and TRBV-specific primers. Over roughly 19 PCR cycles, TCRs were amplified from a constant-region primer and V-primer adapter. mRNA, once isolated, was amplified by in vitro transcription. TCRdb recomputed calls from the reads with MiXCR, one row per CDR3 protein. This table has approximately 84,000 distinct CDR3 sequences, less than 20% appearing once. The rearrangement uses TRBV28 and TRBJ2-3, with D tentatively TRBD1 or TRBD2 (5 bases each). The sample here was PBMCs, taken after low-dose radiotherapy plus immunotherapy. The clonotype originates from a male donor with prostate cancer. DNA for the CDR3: TGTGCCAGCAGCTCACCCCGGGACCTCACAGATACGCAGTATTTT. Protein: CASSSPRDLTDTQYF.